A single sample gave rise to the 5 T cell receptor beta chains below, sequenced in a study of shared clonotypes between healthy human individuals. Assay used: immunoSEQ multiplex PCR; TCRdb lists only in-frame clones, some missing. The sample has roughly 2.2 million clones; approximately 95% are singletons. Sequencing input: naive CD4+ T cells from PBMCs. Stated subset: CD45RA+ positively selected. The receptors stem from a man aged 18 to 30 in good health. Some clones in this sample may be carry-over from other donors' samples.

V and J are TRBV2 and TRBJ2-5; a weak D match, TRBD1 (6 bases). The V end lost 7 bases, the J end lost 3 bases, and 9 bases lay between the germline ends. CDR1 is SNHLY, CDR2 FYNNEI, per germline. CDR3 length: 12 amino acids. The CDR3 DNA sequence: TGTGCCAGCACCGACAGGAAAGAGACCCAGTACTTC. Amino acids: CASTDRKETQYF. Looking up the rest from reference TRBV2 and TRBJ2-5 gives the full variable domain: EPEVTQTPSHQVTQMGQEVILRCVPISNHLYFYWYRQILGQKVEFLVSFYNNEISEKSEIFDDQFSVERPDGSNFTLKIRSTKLEDSAMYFCASTDRKETQYFGPGTRLLVL.

The chain joins TRBV28 to TRBJ2-7; 11 bases map to TRBD2. Germline V lookup: CDR1 MDHEN, CDR2 SYDVKM. V shed 3 bases, J shed 4 bases, and the junction held 5 bases outside the gene matches. This CDR3 comprises 15 residues. Written as DNA, the CDR3 is TGTGCCAGCAGTTTGTTACTAGCGGGAGAGTACGAGCAGTACTTC. Its protein is CASSLLLAGEYEQYF.

V and J are TRBV4-1 and TRBJ2-7; 7 bases match TRBD2. This CDR3 has 15 amino acids. The germline gives CDR1 MGHRA, CDR2 YSYEKL. V dropped 1 base and J dropped 2; count of bases not matched to a gene: 5. The CDR3 DNA follows: TGCGCCAGCAGCCAAGGTTCCAGCGGGGCCTACGAGCAGTACTTC. This encodes CASSQGSSGAYEQYF.

This chain links TRBV7-2 with TRBJ2-1; 7 bases fit TRBD2. The CDR3 is 15 residues long. In germline, CDR1 is SGHTA, CDR2 FQGNSA. With 5 bases clipped from V and 9 bases from J, the junction kept 13 bases outside the gene matches. In DNA form, the CDR3 reads TGTGCCAGCAGCGACCTAGGACTAGAGTTTGGTGAGCAGTTCTTC. Translating gives CASSDLGLEFGEQFF.

The chain recombines TRBV29-1 with TRBJ1-3; no firm D call. The germline V and J ends were trimmed by 2 bases and 3 bases, with 5 bases remaining between them. Germline V gene data show CDR1 as SQVTM and CDR2 as ANQGSEA. The CDR3 sequence is 12 residues long. The CDR3 DNA reads TGCAGCGTTGAAAGCGTTGGAAACACCATATATTTT. Its protein product is CSVESVGNTIYF.